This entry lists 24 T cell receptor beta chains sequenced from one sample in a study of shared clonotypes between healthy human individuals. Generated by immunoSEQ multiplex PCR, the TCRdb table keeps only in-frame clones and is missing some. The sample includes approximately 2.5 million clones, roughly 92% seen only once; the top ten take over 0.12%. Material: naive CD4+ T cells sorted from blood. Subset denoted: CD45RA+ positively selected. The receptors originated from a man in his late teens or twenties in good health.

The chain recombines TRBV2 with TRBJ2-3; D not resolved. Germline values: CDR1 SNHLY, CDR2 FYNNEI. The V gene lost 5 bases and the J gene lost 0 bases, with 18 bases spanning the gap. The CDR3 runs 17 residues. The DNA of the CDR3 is TGTGCCAGCAGTACCCGACTGGGCGGATCTAGCACAGATACGCAGTATTTT. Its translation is CASSTRLGGSSTDTQYF.

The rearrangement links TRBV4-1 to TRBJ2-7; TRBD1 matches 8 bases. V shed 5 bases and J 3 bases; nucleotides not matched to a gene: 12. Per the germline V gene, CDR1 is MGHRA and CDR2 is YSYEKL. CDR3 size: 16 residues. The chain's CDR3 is CASSERPTGVGYEQYF. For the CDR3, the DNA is TGCGCCAGCAGCGAGCGACCGACAGGGGTGGGCTACGAGCAGTACTTC.

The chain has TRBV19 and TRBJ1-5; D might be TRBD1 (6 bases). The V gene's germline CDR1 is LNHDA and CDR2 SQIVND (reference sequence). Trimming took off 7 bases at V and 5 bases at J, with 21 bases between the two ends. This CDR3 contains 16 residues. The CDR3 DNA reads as TGTGCCAGTAACTCCCCAAGCGGACAGCTTCATCAGCCCCAGCATTTT. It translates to CASNSPSGQLHQPQHF. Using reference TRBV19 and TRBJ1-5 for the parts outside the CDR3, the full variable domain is DGGITQSPKYLFRKEGQNVTLSCEQNLNHDAMYWYRQDPGQGLRLIYYSQIVNDFQKGDIAEGYSVSREKKESFPLTVTSAQKNPTAFYLCASNSPSGQLHQPQHFGDGTRLSIL.

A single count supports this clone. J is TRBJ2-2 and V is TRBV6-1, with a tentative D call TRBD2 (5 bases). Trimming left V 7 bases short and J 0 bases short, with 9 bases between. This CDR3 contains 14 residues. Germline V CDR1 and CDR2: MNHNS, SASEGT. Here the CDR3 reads CASIMRANTGELFF. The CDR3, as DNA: TGTGCCAGCATAATGCGGGCGAACACCGGGGAGCTGTTTTTT.

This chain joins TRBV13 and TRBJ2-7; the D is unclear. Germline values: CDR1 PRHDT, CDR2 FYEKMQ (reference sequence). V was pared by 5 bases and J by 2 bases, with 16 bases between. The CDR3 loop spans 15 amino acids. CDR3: CASSRGAQRPYEQYF. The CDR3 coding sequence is TGTGCCAGCAGCCGCGGCGCCCAGCGACCCTACGAGCAGTACTTC.

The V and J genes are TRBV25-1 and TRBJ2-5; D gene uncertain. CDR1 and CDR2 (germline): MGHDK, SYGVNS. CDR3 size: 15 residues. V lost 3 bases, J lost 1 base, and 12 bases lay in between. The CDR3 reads CASSDLQFAQETQYF. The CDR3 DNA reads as TGTGCCAGCAGTGACCTACAGTTCGCCCAAGAGACCCAGTACTTC.

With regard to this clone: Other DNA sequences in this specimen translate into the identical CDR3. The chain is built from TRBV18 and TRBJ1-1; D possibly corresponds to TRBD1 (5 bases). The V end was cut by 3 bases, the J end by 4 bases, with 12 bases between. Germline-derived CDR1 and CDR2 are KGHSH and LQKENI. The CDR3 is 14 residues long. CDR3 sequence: CASSPQGVGTEAFF. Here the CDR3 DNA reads TGTGCCAGCTCACCTCAGGGAGTGGGCACTGAAGCTTTCTTT.

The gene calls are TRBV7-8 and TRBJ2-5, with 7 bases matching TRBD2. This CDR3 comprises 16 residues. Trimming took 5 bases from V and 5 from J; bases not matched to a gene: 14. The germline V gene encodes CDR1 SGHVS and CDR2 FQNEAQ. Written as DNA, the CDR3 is TGTGCCAGCAGCCTAAAGCTAGCGGCAGGCGGGGAGACCCAGTACTTC. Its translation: CASSLKLAAGGETQYF.

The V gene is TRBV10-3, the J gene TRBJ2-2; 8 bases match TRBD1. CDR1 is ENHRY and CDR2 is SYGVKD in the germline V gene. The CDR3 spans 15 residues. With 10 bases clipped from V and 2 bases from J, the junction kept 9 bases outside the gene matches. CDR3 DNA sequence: TGTGCCACCCTTGGGGGACAGGCTAACACCGGGGAGCTGTTTTTT. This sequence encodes CATLGGQANTGELFF.

The CDR3 loop reads CASSYSGINTEAFF. The CDR3 DNA is TGTGCCAGCAGTTACTCCGGGATAAACACTGAAGCTTTCTTT. V gene TRBV6-6 combines with J gene TRBJ1-1, with D unresolved. V was cut by 0 bases and J by 2 bases, with 7 bases left in between. The V gene's germline CDR1 is MNHNY and CDR2 SVGAGI (reference sequence). CDR3 length: 14 residues.

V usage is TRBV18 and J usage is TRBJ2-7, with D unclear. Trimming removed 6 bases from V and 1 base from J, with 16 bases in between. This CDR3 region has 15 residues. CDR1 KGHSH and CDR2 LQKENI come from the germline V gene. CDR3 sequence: CASSSTVGLSYEQYF. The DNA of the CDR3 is TGTGCCAGCTCCTCGACTGTGGGGTTATCCTACGAGCAGTACTTC. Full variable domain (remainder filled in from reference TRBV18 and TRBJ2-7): NAGVMQNPRHLVRRRGQEARLRCSPMKGHSHVYWYRQLPEEGLKFMVYLQKENIIDESGMPKERFSAEFPKEGPSILRIQQVVRGDSAAYFCASSSTVGLSYEQYFGPGTRLTVT.

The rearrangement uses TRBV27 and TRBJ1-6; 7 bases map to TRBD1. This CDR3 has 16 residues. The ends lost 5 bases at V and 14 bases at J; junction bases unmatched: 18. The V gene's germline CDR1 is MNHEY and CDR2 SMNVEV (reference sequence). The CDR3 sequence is CASSPEGAHSLMSLHF. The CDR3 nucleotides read TGTGCCAGCAGTCCCGAGGGGGCCCACTCCCTTATGTCCCTCCACTTT.

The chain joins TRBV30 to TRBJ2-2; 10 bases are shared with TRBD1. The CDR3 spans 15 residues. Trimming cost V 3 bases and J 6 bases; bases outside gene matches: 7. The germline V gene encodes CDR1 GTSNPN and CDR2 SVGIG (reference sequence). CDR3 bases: TGTGCCTGGAGCAGGGGGACAGGGGAGGCCGGGGAGCTGTTTTTT. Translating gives CAWSRGTGEAGELFF.

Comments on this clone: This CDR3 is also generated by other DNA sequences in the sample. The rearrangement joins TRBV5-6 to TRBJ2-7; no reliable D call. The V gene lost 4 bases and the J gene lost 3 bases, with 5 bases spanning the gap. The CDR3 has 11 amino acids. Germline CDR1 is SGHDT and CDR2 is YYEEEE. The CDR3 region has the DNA TGTGCCAGCAGCCTAGACTACGAGCAGTACTTC. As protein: CASSLDYEQYF.

The CDR3 is CASSLGAGWGGSGNTIYF. CDR3 bases: TGTGCCAGCAGCTTGGGAGCTGGCTGGGGGGGCTCTGGAAACACCATATATTTT. The chain has TRBV5-8 and TRBJ1-3; TRBD1 is a possible D gene (5 bases). Germline V gene data show CDR1 as SGHTS and CDR2 as YDEGEE. Trimming took off 0 bases at V and 0 bases at J, with 16 bases between the two ends. The CDR3 spans 18 residues.

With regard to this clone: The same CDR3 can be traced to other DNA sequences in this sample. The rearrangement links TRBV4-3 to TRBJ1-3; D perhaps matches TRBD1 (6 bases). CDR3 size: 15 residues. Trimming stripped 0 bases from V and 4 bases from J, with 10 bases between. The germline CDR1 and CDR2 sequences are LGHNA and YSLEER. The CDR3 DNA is TGCGCCAGCAGCCAAGATGCAGGGGCCGGAAACACCATATATTTT. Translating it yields CASSQDAGAGNTIYF.

CDR3: CASGEDRPQAEQFF. The CDR3 DNA is TGTGCCAGCGGGGAGGACAGGCCTCAAGCTGAGCAGTTCTTC. This chain joins TRBV2 and TRBJ2-1; weak D call: TRBD1 (7 bases). In germline, CDR1 is SNHLY, CDR2 FYNNEI. The CDR3 length is 14 residues. Trimming stripped 8 bases from V and 9 bases from J, with 20 bases between.

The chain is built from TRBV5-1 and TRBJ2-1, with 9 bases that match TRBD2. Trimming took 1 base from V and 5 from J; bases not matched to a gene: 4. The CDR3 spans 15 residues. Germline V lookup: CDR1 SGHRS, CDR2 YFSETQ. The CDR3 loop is CASSLISGGNNEQFF. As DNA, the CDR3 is TGCGCCAGCAGCTTGATAAGCGGGGGGAACAATGAGCAGTTCTTC.

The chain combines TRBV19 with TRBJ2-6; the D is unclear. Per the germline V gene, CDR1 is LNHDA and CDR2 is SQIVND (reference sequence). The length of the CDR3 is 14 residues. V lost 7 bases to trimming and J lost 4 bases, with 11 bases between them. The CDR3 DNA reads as TGTGCCAGTATGAGTCCGGGCGGGGCCAACGTCCTGACTTTC. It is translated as CASMSPGGANVLTF.

The CDR3 spells CASSPSQGAYYGYTF. In DNA, the CDR3 is TGTGCCAGCAGCCCATCACAGGGGGCGTACTATGGCTACACCTTC. The chain uses TRBV7-2 and TRBJ1-2; TRBD1 matches 9 bases. The CDR3 sequence is 15 residues long. Trimming at V came to 5 bases and at J to 3 bases, leaving 7 bases not matched to a gene. Germline CDR1 SGHTA, CDR2 FQGNSA.

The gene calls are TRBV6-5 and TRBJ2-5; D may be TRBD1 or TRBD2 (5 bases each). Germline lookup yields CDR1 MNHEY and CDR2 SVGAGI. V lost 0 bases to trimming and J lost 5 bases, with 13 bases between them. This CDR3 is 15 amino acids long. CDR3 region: CASSYSSGQGETQYF. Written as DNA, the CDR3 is TGTGCCAGCAGTTACTCGTCGGGGCAAGGGGAGACCCAGTACTTC.

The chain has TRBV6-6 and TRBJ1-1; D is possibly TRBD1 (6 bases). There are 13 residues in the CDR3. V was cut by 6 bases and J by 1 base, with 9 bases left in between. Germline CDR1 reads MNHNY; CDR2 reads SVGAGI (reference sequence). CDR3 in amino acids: CASSNRENTEAFF. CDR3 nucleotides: TGTGCCAGCAGCAACAGGGAGAACACTGAAGCTTTCTTT.

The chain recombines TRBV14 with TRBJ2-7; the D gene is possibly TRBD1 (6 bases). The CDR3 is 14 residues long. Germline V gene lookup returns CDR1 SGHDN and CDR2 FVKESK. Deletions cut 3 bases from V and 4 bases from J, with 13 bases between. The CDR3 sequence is CASSQSPGQYEQYF. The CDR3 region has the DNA TGTGCCAGCAGCCAGAGCCCTGGACAGTACGAGCAGTACTTC.

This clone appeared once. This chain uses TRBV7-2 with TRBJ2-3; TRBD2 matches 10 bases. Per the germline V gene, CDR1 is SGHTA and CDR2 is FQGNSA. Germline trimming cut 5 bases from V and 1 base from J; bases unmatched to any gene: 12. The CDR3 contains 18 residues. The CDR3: CASSMPAGGLRGTDTQYF. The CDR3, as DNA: TGTGCCAGCAGCATGCCAGCGGGGGGGCTAAGGGGCACAGATACGCAGTATTTT.